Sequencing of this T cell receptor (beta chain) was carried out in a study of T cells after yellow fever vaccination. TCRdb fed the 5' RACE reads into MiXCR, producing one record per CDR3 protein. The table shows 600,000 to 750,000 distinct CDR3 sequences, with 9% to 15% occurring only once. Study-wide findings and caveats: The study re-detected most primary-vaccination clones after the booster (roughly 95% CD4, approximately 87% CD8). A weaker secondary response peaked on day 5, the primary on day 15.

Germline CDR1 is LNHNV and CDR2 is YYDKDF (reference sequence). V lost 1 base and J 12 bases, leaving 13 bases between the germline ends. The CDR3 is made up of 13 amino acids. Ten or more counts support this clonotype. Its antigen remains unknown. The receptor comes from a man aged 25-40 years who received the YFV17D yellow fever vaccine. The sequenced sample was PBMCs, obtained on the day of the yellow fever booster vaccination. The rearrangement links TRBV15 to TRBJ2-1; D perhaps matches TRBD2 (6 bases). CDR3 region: CATSRVGVGGQFF. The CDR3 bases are TGTGCCACCAGCAGAGTCGGAGTGGGAGGGCAGTTCTTC.